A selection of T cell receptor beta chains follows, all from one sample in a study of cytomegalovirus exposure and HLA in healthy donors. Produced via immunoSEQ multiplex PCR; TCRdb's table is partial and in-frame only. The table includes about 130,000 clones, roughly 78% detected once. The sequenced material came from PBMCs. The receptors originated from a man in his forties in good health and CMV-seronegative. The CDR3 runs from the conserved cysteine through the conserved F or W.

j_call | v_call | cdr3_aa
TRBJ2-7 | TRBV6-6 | CASSYSEGSYEQYF
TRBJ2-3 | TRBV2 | CASSEASGYTDTQYF
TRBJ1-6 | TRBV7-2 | CASSPGGTGATYNSPLHF
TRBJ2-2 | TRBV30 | CAWMQGSNTGELFF
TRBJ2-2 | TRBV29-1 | CSVESGRATGELFF
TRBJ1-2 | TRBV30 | CAWSPGTVHGYTF
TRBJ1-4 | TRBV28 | CASSLMGAGEKLFF
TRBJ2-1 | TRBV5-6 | CASYISGRTSYNEQFF
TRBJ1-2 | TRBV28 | CAIVANYGYTF
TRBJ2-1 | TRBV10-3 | CAISVGGGTDEQFF
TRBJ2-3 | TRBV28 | CASIGGGPIDTQYF
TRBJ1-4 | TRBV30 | CAWAGTGREKLFF
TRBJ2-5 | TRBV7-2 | CASSLVGRGGPRTTQYF
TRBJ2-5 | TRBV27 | CASSLSRLAGEETQYF
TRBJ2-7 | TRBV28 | CASSLRQGDGEQYF
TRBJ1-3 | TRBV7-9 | CASSVQGTSSGNTIYF
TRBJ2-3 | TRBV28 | CASSFSGFSTDTQYF
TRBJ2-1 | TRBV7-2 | CASSLTEYNEQFF
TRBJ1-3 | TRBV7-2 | CASSPVRTGKNTIYF
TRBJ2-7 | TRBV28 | CASSSAGTGIYEQYF
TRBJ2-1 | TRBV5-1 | CASSLAPPTDEQFF
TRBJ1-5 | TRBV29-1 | CSVRGSGGDQPQHF
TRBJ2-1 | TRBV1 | CTSSQDGLLLAGDLVYNEQFF
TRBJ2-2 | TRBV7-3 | CASSLSGQGNTGELFF
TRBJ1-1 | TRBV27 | CASSLSGQGWTEAFF
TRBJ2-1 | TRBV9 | CASSSDLAGYNEQFF
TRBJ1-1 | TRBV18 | CASSRRGQEAFF
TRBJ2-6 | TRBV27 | CASSARGGYNSGANVLTF
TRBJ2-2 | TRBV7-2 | CASSFGSGYTGELFF
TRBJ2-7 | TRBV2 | CASSEQAGGGYEQYF
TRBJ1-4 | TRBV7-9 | CASSFLNEKLFF
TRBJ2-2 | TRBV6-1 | CASSGPLGVTGELFF
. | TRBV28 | CASSDKRYEQYF
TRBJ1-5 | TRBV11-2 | CASSQGGGPLPQHF
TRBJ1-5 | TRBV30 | CAWSDRGGQPQHF
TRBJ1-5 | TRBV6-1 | CASSSTGTGNQPQHF
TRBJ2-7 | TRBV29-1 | CSAKIGGQYGEQYF
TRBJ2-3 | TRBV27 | CASSQGTGSVLDTQYF
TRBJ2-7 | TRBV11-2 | CASSRTSGQSYEQYF
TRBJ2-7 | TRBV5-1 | CASLLRDYHFSYEQYF
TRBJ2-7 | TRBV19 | CASSTNRGRDYEQYF
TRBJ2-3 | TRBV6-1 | CASRWTSGEGDTQYF
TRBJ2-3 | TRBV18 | CASSPTTVTDTQYF
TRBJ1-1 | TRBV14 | CASSWALNTEAFF
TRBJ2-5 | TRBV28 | CASSTSGQGFGETQYF
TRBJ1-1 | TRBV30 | CAWGQGKNTEAFF
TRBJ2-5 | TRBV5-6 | CASSFGQGQETQYF
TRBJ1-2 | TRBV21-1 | CASSKGRVPNTYGYTF
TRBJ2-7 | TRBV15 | CATSTGTAGGKQYF
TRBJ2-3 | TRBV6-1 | CASSDGGKFQPSARTDTQYF
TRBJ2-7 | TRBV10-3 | CAISMGLADYEQYF
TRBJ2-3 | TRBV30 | CAWNRDTTTDTQYF
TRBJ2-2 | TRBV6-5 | CASSWTGKNTGELFF
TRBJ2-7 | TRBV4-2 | CASSQVGQPYEQYF
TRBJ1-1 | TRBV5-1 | CASSSGTGSNTEAFF
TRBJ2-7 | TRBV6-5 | CASRNNYEQYF